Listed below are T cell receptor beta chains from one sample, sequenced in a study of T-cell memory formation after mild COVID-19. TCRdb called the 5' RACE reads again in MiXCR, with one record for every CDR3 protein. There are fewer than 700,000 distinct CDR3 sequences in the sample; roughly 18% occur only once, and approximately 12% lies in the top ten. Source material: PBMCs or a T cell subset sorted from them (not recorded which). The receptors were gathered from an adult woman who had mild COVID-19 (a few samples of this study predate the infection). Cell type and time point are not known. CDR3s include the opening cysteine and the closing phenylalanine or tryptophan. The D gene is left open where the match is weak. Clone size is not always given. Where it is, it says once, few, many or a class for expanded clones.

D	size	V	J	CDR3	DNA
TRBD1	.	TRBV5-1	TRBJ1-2	CASSLPGTGYGYTF	TGCGCCAGCAGCCTTCCAGGGACAGGGTATGGCTACACCTTC
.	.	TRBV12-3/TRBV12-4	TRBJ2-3	CASRMDAPHTDTQYF	TGTGCCAGCAGGATGGACGCTCCCCATACAGATACGCAGTATTTT
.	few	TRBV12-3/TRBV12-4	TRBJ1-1	CASSFTPNTEAFF	TGTGCCAGCAGTTTCACCCCGAACACTGAAGCTTTCTTT
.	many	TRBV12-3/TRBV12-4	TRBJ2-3	CASTPWGTDTQYF	TGTGCCAGCACCCCTTGGGGCACAGATACGCAGTATTTT
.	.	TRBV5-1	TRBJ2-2	CASSLSGHPNTGELFF	TGCGCCAGCAGCTTGTCGGGACACCCGAACACCGGGGAGCTGTTTTTT
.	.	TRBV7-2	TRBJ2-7	CASSVGIHYEQYF	TGTGCCAGCAGCGTCGGGATTCACTACGAGCAGTACTTC
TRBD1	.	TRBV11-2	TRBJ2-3	CASSYRPGQGAIILADTQYF	TGTGCCAGCAGCTACCGTCCGGGACAGGGGGCTATCATTTTGGCAGATACGCAGTATTTT
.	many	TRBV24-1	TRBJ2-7	CATGQGYEQYF	TGTGCCACCGGGCAGGGATACGAGCAGTACTTC
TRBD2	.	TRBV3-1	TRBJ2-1	CASSQVSTSSYNEQFF	TGTGCCAGCAGCCAAGTGTCGACTAGCAGTTACAATGAGCAGTTCTTC
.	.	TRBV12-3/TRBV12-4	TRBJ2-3	CASRLSGATDTQYF	TGTGCCAGCAGACTTTCTGGAGCCACAGATACGCAGTATTTT
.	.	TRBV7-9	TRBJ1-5	CASSFWGATVLNQPQHF	TGTGCCAGCAGCTTCTGGGGAGCGACAGTCCTCAATCAGCCCCAGCATTTT
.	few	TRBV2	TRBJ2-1	CASSEWKQSSYNEQFF	TGTGCCAGCAGTGAATGGAAGCAGTCATCCTACAATGAGCAGTTCTTC
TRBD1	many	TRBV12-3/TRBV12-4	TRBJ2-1	CASRTQGASYNEQFF	TGTGCCAGCAGGACACAGGGGGCTTCCTACAATGAGCAGTTCTTC
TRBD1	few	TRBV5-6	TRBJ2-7	CASSARDRGNYEQYF	TGTGCCAGCAGCGCCCGGGACAGGGGCAACTACGAGCAGTACTTC
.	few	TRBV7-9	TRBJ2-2	CASKTGTGELFF	TGTGCCAGCAAGACCGGGACCGGGGAGCTGTTTTTT
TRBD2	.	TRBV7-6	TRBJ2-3	CASTLAGASTDTQYF	TGTGCCAGCACACTAGCGGGGGCTAGCACAGATACGCAGTATTTT
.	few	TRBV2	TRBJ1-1	CASTLEVNTEAFF	TGTGCCAGCACCCTGGAAGTGAACACTGAAGCTTTCTTT
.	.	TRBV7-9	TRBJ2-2	CASSLAWPSGTGELFF	TGTGCCAGCAGCTTAGCGTGGCCCTCGGGCACCGGGGAGCTGTTTTTT
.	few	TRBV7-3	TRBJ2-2	CASSRSVGSGRELFF	TGTGCCAGCAGCCGATCCGTTGGTAGCGGACGGGAGCTGTTTTTT
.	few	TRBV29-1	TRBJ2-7	CSVVAGGQYF	TGCAGCGTTGTTGCCGGCGGGCAGTACTTC
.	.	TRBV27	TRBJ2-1	CASSFLGGLYNEQFF	TGTGCCAGCAGTTTTCTCGGGGGACTCTACAATGAGCAGTTCTTC
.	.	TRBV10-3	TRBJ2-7	CAISLQGEQYF	TGTGCCATCAGTTTACAAGGCGAGCAGTACTTC
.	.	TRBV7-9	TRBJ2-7	CASSLVKFGKTLYYEQYF	TGTGCCAGCAGCTTAGTAAAGTTTGGGAAAACACTTTACTACGAGCAGTACTTC
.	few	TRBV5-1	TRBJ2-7	CASSSDGKTYEQYF	TGCGCCAGCAGCTCGGACGGGAAGACCTACGAGCAGTACTTC
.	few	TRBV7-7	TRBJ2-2	CASSWFGTGELFF	TGTGCCAGCAGCTGGTTCGGCACCGGGGAGCTGTTTTTT
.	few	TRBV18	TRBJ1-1	CASSPRGGDNTEAFF	TGTGCCAGCTCACCCCGGGGCGGGGATAACACTGAAGCTTTCTTT
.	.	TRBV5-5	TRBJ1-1	CASSAAGRAEAFF	TGTGCCAGCAGCGCTGCGGGACGGGCTGAAGCTTTCTTT
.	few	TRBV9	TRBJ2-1	CASSVGPQGPDNEQFF	TGTGCCAGCAGCGTAGGGCCCCAAGGGCCAGATAATGAGCAGTTCTTC
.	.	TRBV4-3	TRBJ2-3	CASSQGKTDTQYF	TGCGCCAGCAGCCAAGGCAAGACAGATACGCAGTATTTT
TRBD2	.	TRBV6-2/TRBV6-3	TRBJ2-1	CASSYVGLAGRHEQFF	TGTGCCAGCAGTTACGTGGGACTAGCGGGACGTCATGAGCAGTTCTTC
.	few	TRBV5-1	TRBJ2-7	CASSTGTYEQYF	TGCGCCAGCAGCACCGGGACCTACGAGCAGTACTTC
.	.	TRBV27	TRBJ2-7	CASSFSFGDLSYEQYF	TGTGCCAGCAGTTTTAGTTTCGGGGACTTGAGCTACGAGCAGTACTTC
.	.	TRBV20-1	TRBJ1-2	CSASNRESIVGGYTF	TGCAGTGCTAGTAACAGGGAATCTATTGTGGGAGGCTACACCTTC
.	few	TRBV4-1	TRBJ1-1	CASSQGWGQANTEAFF	TGCGCCAGCAGCCAAGGCTGGGGTCAAGCGAACACTGAAGCTTTCTTT
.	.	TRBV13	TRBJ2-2	CASSSRMGTGELFF	TGTGCCAGCAGCTCACGAATGGGCACCGGGGAGCTGTTTTTT
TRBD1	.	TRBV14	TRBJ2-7	CASSQVSKGQGNYEQYF	TGTGCCAGCAGCCAAGTCTCTAAGGGACAGGGGAATTACGAGCAGTACTTC
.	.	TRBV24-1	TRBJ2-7	CATSDSRGTPREQYF	TGTGCCACCAGTGATTCGCGGGGTACCCCTCGAGAGCAGTACTTC
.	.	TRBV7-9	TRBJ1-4	CASSTYYRVPNEKLFF	TGTGCCAGCAGTACATACTACAGGGTACCTAATGAAAAACTGTTTTTT
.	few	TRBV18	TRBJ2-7	CASSPPMRGSYEQYF	TGTGCCAGCTCACCACCGATGCGGGGTTCCTACGAGCAGTACTTC